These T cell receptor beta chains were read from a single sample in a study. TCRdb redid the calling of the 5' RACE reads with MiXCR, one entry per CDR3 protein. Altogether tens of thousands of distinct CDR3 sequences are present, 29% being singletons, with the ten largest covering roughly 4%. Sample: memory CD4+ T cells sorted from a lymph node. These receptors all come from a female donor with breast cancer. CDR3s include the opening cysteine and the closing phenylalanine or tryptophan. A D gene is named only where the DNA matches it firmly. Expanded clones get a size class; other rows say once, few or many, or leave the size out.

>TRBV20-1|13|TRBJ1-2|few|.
CSARWTASYGYTF
TGCAGTGCTAGATGGACGGCAAGTTATGGCTACACCTTC
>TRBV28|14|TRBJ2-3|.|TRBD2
CASTTGGLTDTQYF
TGTGCCAGCACCACGGGGGGGTTAACAGATACGCAGTATTTT
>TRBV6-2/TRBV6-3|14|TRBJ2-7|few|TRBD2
CASSQSGGAYEQYF
TGTGCCAGCAGCCAGAGCGGGGGAGCCTACGAGCAGTACTTC
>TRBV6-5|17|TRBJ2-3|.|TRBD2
CASSEVPLAEVADTQYF
TGTGCCAGCAGTGAAGTCCCACTAGCGGAAGTTGCAGATACGCAGTATTTT
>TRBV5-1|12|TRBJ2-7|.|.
CASSLTPYEQYF
TGCGCCAGCAGCTTGACCCCCTACGAGCAGTACTTC
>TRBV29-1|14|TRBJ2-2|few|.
CSVVGEAATGELFF
TGCAGCGTTGTAGGGGAAGCGGCCACCGGGGAGCTGTTTTTT
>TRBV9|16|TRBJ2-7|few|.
CASSASVGVASYEQYF
TGTGCCAGCAGCGCCTCTGTGGGGGTCGCTTCCTACGAGCAGTACTTC
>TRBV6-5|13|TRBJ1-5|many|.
CASSIPGGQPQHF
TGTGCCAGCAGTATTCCAGGAGGCCAGCCCCAGCATTTT
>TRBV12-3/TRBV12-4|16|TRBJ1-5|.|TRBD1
CASSLGWDRLNQPQHF
TGTGCCAGCAGTTTAGGTTGGGACAGACTTAATCAGCCCCAGCATTTT
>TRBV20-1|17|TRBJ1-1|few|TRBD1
CSASPRTGGIHFAEAFF
TGCAGTGCTAGCCCGAGGACAGGGGGGATACACTTCGCTGAAGCTTTCTTT
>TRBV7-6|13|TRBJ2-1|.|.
CASSPYVGDEQFF
TGTGCCAGCAGCCCTTACGTGGGGGATGAGCAGTTCTTC
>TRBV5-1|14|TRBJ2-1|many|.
CASSPTPGSPEQFF
TGCGCCAGCAGCCCAACCCCAGGGTCCCCCGAGCAGTTCTTC
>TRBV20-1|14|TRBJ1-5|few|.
CSASQGWPDQPQHF
TGCAGTGCTAGCCAGGGATGGCCAGATCAGCCCCAGCATTTT
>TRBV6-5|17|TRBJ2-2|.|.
CASSYSPDPGLAGELFF
TGTGCCAGCAGTTACTCTCCGGACCCCGGCCTCGCCGGGGAGCTGTTTTTT
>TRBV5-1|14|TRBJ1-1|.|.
CASRLGLLNTEAFF
TGCGCCAGCAGGTTGGGACTGCTAAACACTGAAGCTTTCTTT
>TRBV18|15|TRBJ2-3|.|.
CASSLTDTSTDTQYF
TGTGCCAGCTCACTAACGGACACGAGCACAGATACGCAGTATTTT
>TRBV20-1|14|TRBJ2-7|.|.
CSARDGQNSYEQYF
TGCAGTGCTAGAGACGGACAGAACTCCTACGAGCAGTACTTC
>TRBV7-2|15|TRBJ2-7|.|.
CASSPSRASDYEQYF
TGTGCCAGCAGCCCATCTCGTGCTAGTGACTACGAGCAGTACTTC
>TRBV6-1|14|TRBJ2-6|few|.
CASSAGFGANVLTF
TGTGCCAGCAGTGCTGGGTTTGGGGCCAACGTCCTGACTTTC
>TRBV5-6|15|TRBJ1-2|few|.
CASSPPGVGNYGYTF
TGTGCCAGCAGCCCCCCGGGGGTCGGGAACTATGGCTACACCTTC
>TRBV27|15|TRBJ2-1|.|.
CASSFRGTLWNEQFF
TGTGCCAGCAGTTTTCGGGGAACCCTCTGGAATGAGCAGTTCTTC
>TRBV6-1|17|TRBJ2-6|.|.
CASSRAGVHSGANVLTF
TGTGCCAGCAGTAGGGCAGGGGTCCACTCTGGGGCCAACGTCCTGACTTTC
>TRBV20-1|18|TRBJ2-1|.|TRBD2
CSAVFYRSGTSGISEQFF
TGCAGTGCCGTTTTTTACAGATCCGGGACTAGCGGGATAAGTGAGCAGTTCTTC
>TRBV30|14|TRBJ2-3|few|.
CAWSDLSGTDTQYF
TGTGCCTGGAGTGACCTTAGCGGCACAGATACGCAGTATTTT
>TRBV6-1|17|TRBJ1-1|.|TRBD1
CASSERDRGVGNTVAFF
TGTGCCAGCAGTGAAAGGGACAGGGGAGTAGGGAACACTGTAGCTTTCTTT
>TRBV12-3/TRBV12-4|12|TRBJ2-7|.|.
CASSAMTHHQYF
TGTGCCAGCAGTGCCATGACGCATCACCAGTACTTC
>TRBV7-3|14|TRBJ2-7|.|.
CASSPDTYSYEQYF
TGTGCCAGCAGCCCCGACACTTACTCCTACGAGCAGTACTTC
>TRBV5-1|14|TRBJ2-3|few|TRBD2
CASSLTGGMDTQYF
TGCGCCAGCAGCTTGACGGGGGGTATGGATACGCAGTATTTT
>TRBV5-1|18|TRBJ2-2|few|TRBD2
CASSLTSGARLNTGELFF
TGCGCCAGCAGCTTGACTAGCGGGGCGCGACTAAACACCGGGGAGCTGTTTTTT
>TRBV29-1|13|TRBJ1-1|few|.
CSVRGGRNTEAFF
TGCAGCGTCCGGGGGGGAAGGAACACTGAAGCTTTCTTT
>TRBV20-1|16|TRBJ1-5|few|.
CSARDGPLSFNQPQHF
TGCAGTGCTAGAGATGGACCTCTATCCTTCAATCAGCCCCAGCATTTT
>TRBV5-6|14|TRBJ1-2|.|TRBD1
CASNLPDRDYGYTF
TGTGCCAGCAACTTACCGGACAGGGATTATGGCTACACCTTC
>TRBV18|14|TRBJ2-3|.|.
CASSLGGLTDTQYF
TGTGCCAGCTCACTCGGAGGGCTCACAGATACGCAGTATTTT
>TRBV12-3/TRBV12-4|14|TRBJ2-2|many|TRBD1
CASSLTGDTGELFF
TGTGCCAGCAGTCTGACAGGGGACACCGGGGAGCTGTTTTTT
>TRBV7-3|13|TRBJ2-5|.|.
CASSFLYQETQYF
TGTGCCAGCAGCTTCCTGTACCAAGAGACCCAGTACTTC
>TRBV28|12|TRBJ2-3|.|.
CASSWGGDTQYF
TGTGCCAGCAGTTGGGGCGGGGATACGCAGTATTTT
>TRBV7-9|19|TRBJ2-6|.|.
CASSIDRDAYPSGANVLTF
TGTGCCAGCAGCATAGACCGGGACGCCTATCCTTCTGGGGCCAACGTCCTGACTTTC
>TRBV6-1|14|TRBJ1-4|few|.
CASNPRGNNEKLFF
TGTGCCAGCAACCCAAGGGGGAATAATGAAAAACTGTTTTTT
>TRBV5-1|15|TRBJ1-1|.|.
CASSKTLERKGEAFF
TGCGCCAGCAGCAAGACCCTCGAGAGGAAGGGTGAAGCTTTCTTT
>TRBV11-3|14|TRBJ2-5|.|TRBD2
CTSSLGGNQETQYF
TGTACCAGCAGCTTGGGGGGGAACCAAGAGACCCAGTACTTC
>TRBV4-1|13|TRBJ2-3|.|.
CASSQDGPGPQYF
TGCGCCAGCAGCCAAGATGGGCCAGGGCCGCAGTATTTT
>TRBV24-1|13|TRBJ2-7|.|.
CATSDLSDSETYF
TGTGCCACCAGTGATTTGTCGGACAGTGAGACGTACTTC
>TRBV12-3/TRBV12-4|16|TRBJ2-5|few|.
CASRYGPGDGQETQYF
TGTGCCAGCCGATACGGGCCCGGGGACGGACAAGAGACCCAGTACTTC
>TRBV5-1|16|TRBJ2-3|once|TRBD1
CASGKDRGGGTDTQYF
TGCGCCAGCGGCAAGGACAGGGGAGGTGGCACAGATACGCAGTATTTT
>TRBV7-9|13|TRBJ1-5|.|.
CASGGVGDQPQHF
TGTGCCAGCGGTGGTGTGGGGGATCAGCCCCAGCATTTT
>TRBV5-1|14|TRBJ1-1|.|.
CASSVSAMNTEAFF
TGCGCCAGCAGCGTCTCGGCCATGAACACTGAAGCTTTCTTT
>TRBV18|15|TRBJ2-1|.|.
CASSPWDRSYNEQFF
TGTGCCAGCTCACCATGGGACCGGTCCTACAATGAGCAGTTCTTC
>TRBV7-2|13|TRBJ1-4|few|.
CASSQQGGEKLFF
TGTGCCAGCAGCCAACAGGGTGGTGAAAAACTGTTTTTT
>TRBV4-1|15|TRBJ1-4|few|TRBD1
CASSHTGQGVEKLFF
TGCGCCAGCAGCCACACGGGACAGGGTGTTGAAAAACTGTTTTTT
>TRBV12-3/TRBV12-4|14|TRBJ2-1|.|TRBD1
CASSLPQGANEQFF
TGTGCCAGCAGTTTACCACAGGGGGCAAATGAGCAGTTCTTC
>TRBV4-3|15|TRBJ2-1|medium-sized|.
CASSQGQAWDNEQFF
TGCGCCAGCAGCCAAGGCCAGGCATGGGACAATGAGCAGTTCTTC